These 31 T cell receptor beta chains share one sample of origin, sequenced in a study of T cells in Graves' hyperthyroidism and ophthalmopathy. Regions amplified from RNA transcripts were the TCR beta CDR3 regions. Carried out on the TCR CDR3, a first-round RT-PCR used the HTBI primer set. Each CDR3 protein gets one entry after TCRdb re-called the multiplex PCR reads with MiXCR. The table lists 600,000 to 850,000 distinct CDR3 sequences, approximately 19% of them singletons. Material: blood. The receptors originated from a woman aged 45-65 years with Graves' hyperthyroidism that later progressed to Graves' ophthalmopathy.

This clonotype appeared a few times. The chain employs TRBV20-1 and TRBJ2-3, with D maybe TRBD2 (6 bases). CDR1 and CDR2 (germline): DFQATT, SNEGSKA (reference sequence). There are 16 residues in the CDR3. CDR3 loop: CRGTRFSGHSTDTQYF. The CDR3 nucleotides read TGCAGGGGAACGCGGTTTAGCGGTCATAGCACAGATACGCAGTATTTT.

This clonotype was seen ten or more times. CDR3 DNA sequence: TGTGCCAGCAGTCCAGGGTCTATTAACTATGGCTACACCTTC. Protein: CASSPGSINYGYTF. The chain carries TRBV12-3 or TRBV12-4 and TRBJ1-2; TRBD1 might be the D (5 bases). This CDR3 spans 14 amino acids. V lost 5 bases and J lost 1, with 11 bases in between.

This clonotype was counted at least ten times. This chain's CDR3 is CASSQGGGQETQYF. The CDR3, as DNA: TGTGCCAGCAGCCAAGGCGGGGGGCAAGAGACCCAGTACTTC. This chain connects TRBV3-1 to TRBJ2-5; TRBD2 matches 8 bases. CDR3 length equals 14 residues. Germline trimming cut 1 base from V and 2 bases from J; bases unmatched to any gene: 0. Germline V lookup: CDR1 LGHDT, CDR2 YNNKEL (reference sequence).

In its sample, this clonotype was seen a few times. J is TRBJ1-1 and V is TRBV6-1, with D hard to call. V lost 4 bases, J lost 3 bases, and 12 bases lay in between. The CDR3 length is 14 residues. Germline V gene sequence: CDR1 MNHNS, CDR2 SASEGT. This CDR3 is CASSAEGSDTEAFF. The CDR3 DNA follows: TGTGCCAGCAGTGCGGAAGGGAGCGACACTGAAGCTTTCTTT.

CDR3 loop: CASGPNEGSSYNSPLHF. Here the CDR3 DNA reads TGTGCCAGCGGCCCTAACGAGGGGAGCTCCTATAATTCACCCCTCCACTTT. This chain joins TRBV7-9 and TRBJ1-6; weak D call: TRBD1 (5 bases). The CDR3 has 17 residues. Germline lookup yields CDR1 SEHNR and CDR2 FQNEAQ (reference sequence). Trimming removed 8 bases from V and 0 bases from J, with 17 bases in between.

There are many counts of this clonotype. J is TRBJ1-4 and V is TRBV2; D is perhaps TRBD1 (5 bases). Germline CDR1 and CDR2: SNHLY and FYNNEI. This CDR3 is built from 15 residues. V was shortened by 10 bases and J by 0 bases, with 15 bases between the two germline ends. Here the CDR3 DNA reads TGTGCCACCATTTTTGGGACCTCAACTAATGAAAAACTGTTTTTT. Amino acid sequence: CATIFGTSTNEKLFF.

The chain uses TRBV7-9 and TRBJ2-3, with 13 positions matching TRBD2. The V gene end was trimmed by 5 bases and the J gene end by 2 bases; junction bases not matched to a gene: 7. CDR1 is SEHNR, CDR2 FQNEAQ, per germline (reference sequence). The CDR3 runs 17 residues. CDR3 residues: CASSQPGTSGATDTQYF. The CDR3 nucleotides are TGTGCCAGCAGCCAACCCGGGACTAGCGGGGCCACAGATACGCAGTATTTT.

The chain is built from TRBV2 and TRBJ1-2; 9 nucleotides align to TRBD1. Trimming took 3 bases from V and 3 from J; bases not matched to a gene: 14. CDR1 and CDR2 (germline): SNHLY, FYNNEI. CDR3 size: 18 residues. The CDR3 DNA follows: TGTGCCAGCAGTGATGGTAGAGCCGGGACAGGGCCATACTATGGCTACACCTTC. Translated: CASSDGRAGTGPYYGYTF. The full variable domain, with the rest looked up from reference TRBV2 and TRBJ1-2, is EPEVTQTPSHQVTQMGQEVILRCVPISNHLYFYWYRQILGQKVEFLVSFYNNEISEKSEIFDDQFSVERPDGSNFTLKIRSTKLEDSAMYFCASSDGRAGTGPYYGYTFGSGTRLTVV.

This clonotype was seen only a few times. The CDR3 region is CASSILSGTEAFF. For the CDR3, the DNA is TGTGCCAGTAGTATTCTGTCGGGTACTGAAGCTTTCTTT. The chain has TRBV19 and TRBJ1-1; D call uncertain. The germline V gene encodes CDR1 LNHDA and CDR2 SQIVND (reference sequence). CDR3 length: 13 residues. V lost 3 bases, J lost 5 bases, and 10 bases lay in between.

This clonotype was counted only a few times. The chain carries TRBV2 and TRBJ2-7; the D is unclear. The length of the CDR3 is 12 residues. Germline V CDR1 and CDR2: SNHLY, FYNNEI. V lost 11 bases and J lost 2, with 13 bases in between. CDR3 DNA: TGTGCCGGCAAGAGGAGAACCTACGAGCAGTACTTC. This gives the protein CAGKRRTYEQYF.

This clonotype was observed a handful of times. The CDR3 DNA follows: TGTGCCAGCAGCCAGGGGAGGGGGACACCGACCTACGAGCAGTACTTC. It encodes CASSQGRGTPTYEQYF. The chain carries TRBV7-2 and TRBJ2-7; tentatively, D is TRBD2 (7 bases). V was pared by 5 bases and J by 2 bases, with 19 bases between. This CDR3 has 16 amino acids. Germline V gene lookup returns CDR1 SGHTA and CDR2 FQGNSA.

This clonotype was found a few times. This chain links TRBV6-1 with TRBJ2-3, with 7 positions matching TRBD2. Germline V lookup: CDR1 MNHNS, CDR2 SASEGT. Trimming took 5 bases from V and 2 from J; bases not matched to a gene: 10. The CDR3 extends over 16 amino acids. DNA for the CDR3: TGTGCCAGCAGTTATTTGACAGCGGGGAACACAGATACGCAGTATTTT. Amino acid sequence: CASSYLTAGNTDTQYF.

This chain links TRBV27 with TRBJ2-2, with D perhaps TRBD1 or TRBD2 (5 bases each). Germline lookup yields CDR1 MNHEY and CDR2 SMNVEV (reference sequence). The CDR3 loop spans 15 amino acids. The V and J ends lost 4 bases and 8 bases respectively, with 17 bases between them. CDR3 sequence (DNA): TGTGCCAGCAGTTCAAGGGGACGGTTCCTGGGGGAGCTGTTTTTT. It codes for CASSSRGRFLGELFF.

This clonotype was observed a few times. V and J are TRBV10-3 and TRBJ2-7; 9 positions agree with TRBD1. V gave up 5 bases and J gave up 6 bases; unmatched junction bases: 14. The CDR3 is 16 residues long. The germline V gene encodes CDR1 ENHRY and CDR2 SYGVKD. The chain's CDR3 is CAISKRTTGTGLEQYF. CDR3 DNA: TGTGCCATCAGTAAAAGAACAACCGGGACAGGGCTCGAGCAGTACTTC.

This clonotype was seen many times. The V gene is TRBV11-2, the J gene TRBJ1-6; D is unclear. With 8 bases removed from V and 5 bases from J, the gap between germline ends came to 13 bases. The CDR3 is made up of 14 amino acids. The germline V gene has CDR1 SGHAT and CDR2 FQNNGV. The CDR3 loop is CASRGISNNSPLHF. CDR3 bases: TGTGCCAGCCGGGGTATCTCGAATAATTCACCCCTCCACTTT.

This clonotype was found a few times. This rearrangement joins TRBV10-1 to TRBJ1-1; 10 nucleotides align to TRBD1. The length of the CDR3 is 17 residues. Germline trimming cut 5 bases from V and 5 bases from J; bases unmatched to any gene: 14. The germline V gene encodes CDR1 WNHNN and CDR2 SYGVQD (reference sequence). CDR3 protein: CASSPHRDRGFRTEAFF. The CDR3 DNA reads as TGCGCCAGCAGTCCACATAGGGACAGGGGATTTAGGACTGAAGCTTTCTTT.

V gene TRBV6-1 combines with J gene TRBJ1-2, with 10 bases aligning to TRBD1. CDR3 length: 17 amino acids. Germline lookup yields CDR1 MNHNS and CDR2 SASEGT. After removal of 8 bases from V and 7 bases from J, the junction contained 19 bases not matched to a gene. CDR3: CASVHQSLGQGMRGYTF. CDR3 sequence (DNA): TGTGCCAGCGTACACCAAAGCTTGGGACAGGGGATGCGTGGCTACACCTTC.

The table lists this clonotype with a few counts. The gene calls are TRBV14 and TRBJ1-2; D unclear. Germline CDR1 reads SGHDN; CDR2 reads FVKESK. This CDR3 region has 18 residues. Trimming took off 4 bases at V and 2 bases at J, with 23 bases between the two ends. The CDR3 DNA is TGTGCCAGCAGCCCCAAGGTGAATGTAAGGATACCCAACTATGGCTACACCTTC. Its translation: CASSPKVNVRIPNYGYTF.

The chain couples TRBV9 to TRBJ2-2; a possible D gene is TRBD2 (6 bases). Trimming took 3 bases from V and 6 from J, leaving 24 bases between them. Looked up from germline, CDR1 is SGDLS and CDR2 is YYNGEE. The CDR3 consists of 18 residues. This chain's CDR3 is CASSARGGGLAESGELFF. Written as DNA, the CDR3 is TGTGCCAGCAGCGCGCGGGGAGGCGGACTCGCCGAGTCCGGGGAGCTGTTTTTT.

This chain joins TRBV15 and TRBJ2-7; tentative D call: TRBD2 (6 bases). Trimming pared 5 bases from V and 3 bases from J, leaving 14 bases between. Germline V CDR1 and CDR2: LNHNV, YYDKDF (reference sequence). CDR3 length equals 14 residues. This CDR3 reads CATSGTREDYEQYF. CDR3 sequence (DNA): TGTGCCACCAGCGGAACCAGGGAGGACTACGAGCAGTACTTC.

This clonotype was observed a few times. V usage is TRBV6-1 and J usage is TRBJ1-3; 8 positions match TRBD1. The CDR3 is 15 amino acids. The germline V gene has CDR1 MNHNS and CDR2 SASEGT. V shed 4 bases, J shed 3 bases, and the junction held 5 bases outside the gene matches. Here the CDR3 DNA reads TGTGCCAGCAGTGTCCGGGACAGGCGTGGAAACACCATATATTTT. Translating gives CASSVRDRRGNTIYF.

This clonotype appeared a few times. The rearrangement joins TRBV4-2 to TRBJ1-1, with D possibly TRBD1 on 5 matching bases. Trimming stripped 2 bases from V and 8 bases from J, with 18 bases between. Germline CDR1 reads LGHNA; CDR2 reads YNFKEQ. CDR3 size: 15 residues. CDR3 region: CASSQPQGVEREAFF. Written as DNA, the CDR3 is TGTGCCAGCAGCCAACCGCAGGGCGTTGAAAGGGAAGCTTTCTTT.

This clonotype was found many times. This CDR3 reads CSARDQSKEQYF. The CDR3 DNA follows: TGCAGTGCTAGAGATCAAAGCAAAGAGCAGTACTTC. The J gene is TRBJ2-7, the V gene TRBV20-1; D gene unclear. Germline loops: CDR1 DFQATT, CDR2 SNEGSKA (reference sequence). The ends were cut back, 0 bases at V and 7 bases at J, with 10 bases in the middle. The CDR3 runs to 12 residues.

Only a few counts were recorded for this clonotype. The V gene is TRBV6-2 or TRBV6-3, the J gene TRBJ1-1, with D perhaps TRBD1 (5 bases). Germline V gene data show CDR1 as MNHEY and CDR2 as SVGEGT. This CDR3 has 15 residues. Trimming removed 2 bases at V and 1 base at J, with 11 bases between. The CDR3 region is CASSYIPGRNTEAFF. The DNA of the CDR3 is TGTGCCAGCAGTTACATCCCGGGACGGAACACTGAAGCTTTCTTT.

CDR3 loop: CASSPSQGARETQYF. Written as DNA, the CDR3 is TGTGCCAGCAGCCCGTCCCAGGGGGCGAGAGAGACCCAGTACTTC. This rearrangement joins TRBV7-8 to TRBJ2-5, with TRBD1 matching over 8 bases. CDR1 is SGHVS and CDR2 is FQNEAQ in the germline V gene. V lost 5 bases to trimming and J lost 4 bases; unmatched junction nucleotides: 9. The CDR3 runs to 15 residues. The full variable domain, rest sourced from reference TRBV7-8 and TRBJ2-5, is GAGVSQSPRYKVAKRGQDVALRCDPISGHVSLFWYQQALGQGPEFLTYFQNEAQLDKSGLPSDRFFAERPEGSVSTLKIQRTQQEDSAVYLCASSPSQGARETQYFGPGTRLLVL.

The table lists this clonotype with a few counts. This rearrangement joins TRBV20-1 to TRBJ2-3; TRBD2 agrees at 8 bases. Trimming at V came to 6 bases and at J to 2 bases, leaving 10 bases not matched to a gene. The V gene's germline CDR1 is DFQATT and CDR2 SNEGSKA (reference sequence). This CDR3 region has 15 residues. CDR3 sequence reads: CSAPALAGYTDTQYF. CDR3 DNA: TGCAGTGCGCCGGCCCTAGCGGGCTACACAGATACGCAGTATTTT.

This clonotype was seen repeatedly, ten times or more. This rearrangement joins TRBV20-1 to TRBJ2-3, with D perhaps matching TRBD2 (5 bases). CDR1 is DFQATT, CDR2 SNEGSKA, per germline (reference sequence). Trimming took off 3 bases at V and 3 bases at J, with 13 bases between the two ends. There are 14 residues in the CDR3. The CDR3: CSASGPPGTDTQYF. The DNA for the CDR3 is TGCAGTGCTAGTGGACCACCGGGGACAGATACGCAGTATTTT.

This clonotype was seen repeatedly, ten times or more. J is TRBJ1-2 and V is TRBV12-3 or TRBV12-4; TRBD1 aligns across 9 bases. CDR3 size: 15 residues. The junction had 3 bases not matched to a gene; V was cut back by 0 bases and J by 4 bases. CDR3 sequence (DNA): TGTGCCAGCAGTTTAGCGGTGACAGGGGGCTATGGCTACACCTTC. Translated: CASSLAVTGGYGYTF.

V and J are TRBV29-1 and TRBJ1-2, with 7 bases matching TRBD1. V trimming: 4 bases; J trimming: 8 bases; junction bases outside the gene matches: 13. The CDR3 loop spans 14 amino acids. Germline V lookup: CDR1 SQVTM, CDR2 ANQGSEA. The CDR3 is CSVGRDSANQGYTF. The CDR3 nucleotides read TGCAGCGTTGGACGGGACAGCGCTAATCAAGGCTACACCTTC.

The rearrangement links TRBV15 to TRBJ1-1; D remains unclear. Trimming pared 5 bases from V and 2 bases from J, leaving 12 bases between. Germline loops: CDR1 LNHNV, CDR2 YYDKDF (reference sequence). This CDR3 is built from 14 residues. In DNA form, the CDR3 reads TGTGCCACCAGCGCATTTATGGGAAACACTGAAGCTTTCTTT. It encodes CATSAFMGNTEAFF.

The DNA for the CDR3 is TGCGCCAGCAGCTTGCCCAATGGACAGAAAAACATTCAGTACTTC. As protein: CASSLPNGQKNIQYF. This chain connects TRBV5-1 to TRBJ2-4; tentatively, D is TRBD1 (6 bases). The CDR3 is 15 residues long. The V end lost 1 base, the J end lost 4 bases, and 12 bases lay between the germline ends. Germline assignment: CDR1 SGHRS and CDR2 YFSETQ.